The rows below give T cell receptor beta chains drawn from one sample of a study of cytomegalovirus exposure and HLA in healthy donors. Only in-frame clones appear in the TCRdb table, and some are missing; sequencing was by immunoSEQ multiplex PCR. Of around 100,000 clones listed, roughly 80% are singletons. The specimen sequenced was PBMCs. The receptors were sampled from a middle-aged man in good health and CMV-seropositive. The CDR3 runs from the conserved cysteine through the conserved F or W. The D gene is left open where the match is weak. The size entry is marked missing in some rows and otherwise reads once, few, many or a size class.

v_call	d_call	clone_size	j_call	cdr3_aa	cdr3_nt
TRBV28	NA	few	TRBJ1-5	CASSLTGPNQPQHF	TGTGCCAGCAGTCTGACAGGACCCAATCAGCCCCAGCATTTT
TRBV29-1	NA	NA	TRBJ2-3	CSVEGGSDTQYF	TGCAGCGTTGAAGGAGGATCGGATACGCAGTATTTT
TRBV18	NA	NA	TRBJ1-1	CASSPQAGREETEAFF	TGTGCCAGCTCACCTCAGGCGGGCAGGGAGGAAACTGAAGCTTTCTTT
TRBV6-5	NA	NA	TRBJ2-3	CASIDPGRDTQYF	TGTGCCAGCATAGACCCGGGGAGGGATACGCAGTATTTT
TRBV28	TRBD2	NA	TRBJ2-2	CASNPPSGRTGELFF	TGTGCCAGCAATCCCCCAAGCGGGAGAACCGGGGAGCTGTTTTTT
TRBV28	NA	NA	TRBJ1-2	CASSLGQRGRLSGYTF	TGTGCCAGCAGCTTAGGCCAGCGGGGTAGGCTCTCTGGCTACACCTTC
TRBV28	TRBD1	NA	TRBJ2-1	CASSSSGTGNEQFF	TGTGCCAGCAGCTCCTCCGGGACAGGCAATGAGCAGTTCTTC
TRBV6-1	NA	NA	TRBJ1-3	CASRRRTNSGNTIYF	TGTGCCAGCAGAAGACGGACTAACTCTGGAAACACCATATATTTT
TRBV14	NA	NA	TRBJ2-7	CASSQSLRGTYEQYF	TGTGCCAGCAGCCAAAGTCTGCGCGGCACCTACGAGCAGTACTTC
TRBV29-1	TRBD1	once	TRBJ2-1	CSVEGAGGAYNEQFF	TGCAGCGTTGAAGGGGCAGGGGGCGCTTACAATGAGCAGTTCTTC